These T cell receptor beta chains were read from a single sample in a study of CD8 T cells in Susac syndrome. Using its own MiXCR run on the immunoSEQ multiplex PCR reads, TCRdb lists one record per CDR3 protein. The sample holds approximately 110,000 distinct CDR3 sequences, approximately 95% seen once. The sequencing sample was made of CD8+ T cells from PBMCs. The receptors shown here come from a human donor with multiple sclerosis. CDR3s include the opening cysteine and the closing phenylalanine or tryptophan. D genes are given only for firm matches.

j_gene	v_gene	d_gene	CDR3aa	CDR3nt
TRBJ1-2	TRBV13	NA	CATWGGGQSNF	TGTGCCACCTGGGGAGGGGGTCAGTCAAACTTC
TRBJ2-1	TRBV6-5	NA	CASELGGEQFF	TGTGCCAGCGAGCTGGGAGGTGAGCAGTTCTTC
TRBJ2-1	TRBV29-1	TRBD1	CSVLWWTGRNEQFF	TGCAGCGTTCTGTGGTGGACAGGGCGGAATGAGCAGTTCTTC
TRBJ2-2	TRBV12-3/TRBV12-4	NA	CASSFRLAGELFF	TGTGCCAGCAGTTTCAGACTAGCCGGGGAGCTGTTTTTT
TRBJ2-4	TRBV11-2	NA	CASSTSKVAKNIQYF	TGTGCCAGCAGCACCAGCAAGGTGGCCAAAAACATTCAGTACTTC
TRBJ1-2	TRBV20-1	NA	CSARDQKAPKNYGYTF	TGCAGTGCTAGAGATCAGAAGGCACCGAAAAACTATGGCTACACCTTC
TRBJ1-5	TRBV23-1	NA	CASSPNEWTASNQPQHF	TGCGCCAGCAGTCCGAACGAATGGACAGCGAGCAATCAGCCCCAGCATTTT
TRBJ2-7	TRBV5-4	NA	CASSLGAGSSYEQYF	TGTGCCAGCAGCTTGGGTGCAGGGAGCTCCTACGAGCAGTACTTC
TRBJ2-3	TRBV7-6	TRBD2	CASSPGLAGGPGTDTQYF	TGTGCCAGCAGCCCCGGACTAGCGGGGGGGCCGGGCACAGATACGCAGTATTTT
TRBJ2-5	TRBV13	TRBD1	CASSPYRGETQYF	TGTGCCAGCAGCCCCTACAGGGGAGAGACCCAGTACTTC
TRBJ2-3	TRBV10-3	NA	CAISRRSEEGTDTQYF	TGTGCCATCAGTCGGCGAAGCGAGGAGGGCACAGATACGCAGTATTTT